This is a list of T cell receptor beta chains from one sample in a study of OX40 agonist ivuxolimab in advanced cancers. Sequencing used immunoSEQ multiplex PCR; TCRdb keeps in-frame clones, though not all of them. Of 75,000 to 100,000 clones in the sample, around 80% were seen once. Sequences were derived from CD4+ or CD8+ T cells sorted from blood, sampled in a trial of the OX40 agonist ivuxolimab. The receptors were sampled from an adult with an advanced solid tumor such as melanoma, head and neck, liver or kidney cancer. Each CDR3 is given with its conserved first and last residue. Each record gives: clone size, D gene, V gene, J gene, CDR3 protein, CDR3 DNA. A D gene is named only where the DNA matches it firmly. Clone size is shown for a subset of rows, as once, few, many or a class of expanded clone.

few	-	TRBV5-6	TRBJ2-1	CASSLDRGSSYNEQFF	TGTGCCAGCAGCCTGGACCGAGGAAGCTCCTACAATGAGCAGTTCTTC
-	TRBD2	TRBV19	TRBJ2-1	CASSSRTRREGLRNEQFF	TGTGCCAGTAGTTCGAGAACCCGCCGGGAGGGCCTTAGGAATGAGCAGTTCTTC
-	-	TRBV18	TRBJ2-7	CASSPQDEQYF	TGTGCCAGCTCACCACAAGATGAGCAGTACTTC
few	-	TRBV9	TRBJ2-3	CASSVTGSDTQYF	TGTGCCAGCAGCGTAACCGGGTCAGATACGCAGTATTTT
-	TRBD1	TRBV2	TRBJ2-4	CASSERTGGYKNIQYF	TGTGCCAGCAGTGAGCGGACAGGGGGCTACAAAAACATTCAGTACTTC
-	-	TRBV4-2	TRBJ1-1	CASSQDTMNSEAFF	TGTGCCAGCAGCCAAGACACGATGAACAGTGAAGCTTTCTTT
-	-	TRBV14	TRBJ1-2	CASSQERRSLSTGYTF	TGTGCCAGCAGCCAAGAAAGAAGGTCCCTGAGCACTGGCTACACCTTC
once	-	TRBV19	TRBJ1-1	CASSAPGQSNTEAFF	TGTGCCAGTAGCGCTCCCGGACAGTCTAACACTGAAGCTTTCTTT
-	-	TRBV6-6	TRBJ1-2	CASTPTQGHYTF	TGTGCCAGCACCCCCACCCAGGGCCACTACACCTTC
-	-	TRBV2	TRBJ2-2	CASSPLAQNTGELFF	TGTGCCAGCAGTCCACTAGCCCAGAACACCGGGGAGCTGTTTTTT
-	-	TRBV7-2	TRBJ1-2	CASSFRTDTNYGYTF	TGTGCCAGCAGTTTCCGGACAGACACTAACTATGGCTACACCTTC
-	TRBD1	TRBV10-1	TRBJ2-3	CASSQDRGTSGTDTQYF	TGCGCCAGCAGCCAGGACAGGGGAACCAGCGGCACAGATACGCAGTATTTT
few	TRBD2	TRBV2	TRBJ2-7	CASQRDYEQYF	TGTGCCAGCCAGCGGGACTACGAGCAGTACTTC
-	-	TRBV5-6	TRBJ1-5	CASSLGTGTTNQPQHF	TGTGCCAGCAGCTTGGGGACCGGGACAACAAATCAGCCCCAGCATTTT